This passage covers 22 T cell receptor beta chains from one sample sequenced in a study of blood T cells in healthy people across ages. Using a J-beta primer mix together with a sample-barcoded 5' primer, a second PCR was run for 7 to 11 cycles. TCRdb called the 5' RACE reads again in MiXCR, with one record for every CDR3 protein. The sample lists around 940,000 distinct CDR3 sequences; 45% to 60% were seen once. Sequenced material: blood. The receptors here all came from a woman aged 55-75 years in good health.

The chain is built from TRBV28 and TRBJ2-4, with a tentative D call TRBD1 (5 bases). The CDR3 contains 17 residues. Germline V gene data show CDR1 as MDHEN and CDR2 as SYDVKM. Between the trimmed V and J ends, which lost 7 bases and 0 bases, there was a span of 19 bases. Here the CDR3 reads CASITRVGHLAKNIQYF. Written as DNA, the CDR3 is TGTGCCAGCATTACCCGTGTGGGGCATTTAGCCAAAAACATTCAGTACTTC.

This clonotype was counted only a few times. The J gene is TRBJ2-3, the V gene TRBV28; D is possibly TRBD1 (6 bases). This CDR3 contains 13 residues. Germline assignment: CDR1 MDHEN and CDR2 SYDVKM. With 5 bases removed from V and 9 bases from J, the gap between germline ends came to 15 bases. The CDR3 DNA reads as TGTGCCAGCAGTCCTGGTCCGGGACAAACGCAGTATTTT. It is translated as CASSPGPGQTQYF. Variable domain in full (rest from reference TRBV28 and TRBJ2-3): DVKVTQSSRYLVKRTGEKVFLECVQDMDHENMFWYRQDPGLGLRLIYFSYDVKMKEKGDIPEGYSVSREKKERFSLILESASTNQTSMYLCASSPGPGQTQYFGPGTRLTVL.

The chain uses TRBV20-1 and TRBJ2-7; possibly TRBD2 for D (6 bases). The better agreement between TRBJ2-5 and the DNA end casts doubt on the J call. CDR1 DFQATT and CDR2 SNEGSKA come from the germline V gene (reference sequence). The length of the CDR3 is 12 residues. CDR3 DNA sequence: TGCAGCGCCACCGTGGGGGGTGGGACCCAGTACTTC. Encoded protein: CSATVGGGTQYF.

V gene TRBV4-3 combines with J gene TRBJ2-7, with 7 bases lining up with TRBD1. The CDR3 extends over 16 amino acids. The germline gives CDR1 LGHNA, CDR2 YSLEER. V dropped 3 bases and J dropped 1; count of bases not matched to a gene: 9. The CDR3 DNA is TGCGCCAGCAGCCAGGAGACAGGGTTTACGTCCTACGAGCAGTACTTC. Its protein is CASSQETGFTSYEQYF.

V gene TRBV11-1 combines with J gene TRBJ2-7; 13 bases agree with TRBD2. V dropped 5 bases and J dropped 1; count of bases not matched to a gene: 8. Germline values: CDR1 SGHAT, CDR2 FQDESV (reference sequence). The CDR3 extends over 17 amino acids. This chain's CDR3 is CASSPTSGRSTSYEQYF. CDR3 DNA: TGTGCCAGCAGCCCGACTAGCGGGAGGTCCACTTCCTACGAGCAGTACTTC.

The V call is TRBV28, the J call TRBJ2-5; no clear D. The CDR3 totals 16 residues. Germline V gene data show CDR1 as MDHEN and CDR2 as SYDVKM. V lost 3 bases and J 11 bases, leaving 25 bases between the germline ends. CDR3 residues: CASSFERHLLRNEQYF. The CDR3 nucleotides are TGTGCCAGCAGTTTTGAGAGGCACCTTCTGCGAAATGAGCAGTACTTC.

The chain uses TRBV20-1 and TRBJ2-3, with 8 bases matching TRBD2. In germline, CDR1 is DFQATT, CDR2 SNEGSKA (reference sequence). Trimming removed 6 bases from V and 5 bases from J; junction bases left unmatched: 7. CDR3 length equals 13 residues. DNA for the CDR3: TGCAGTGCCTCAGCGGGAGTGATAGATACGCAGTATTTT. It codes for CSASAGVIDTQYF.

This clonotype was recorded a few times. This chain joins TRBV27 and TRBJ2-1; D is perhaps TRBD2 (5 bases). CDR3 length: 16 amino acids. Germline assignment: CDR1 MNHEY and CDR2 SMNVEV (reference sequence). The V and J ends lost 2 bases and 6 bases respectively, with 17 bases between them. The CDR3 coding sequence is TGTGCCAGCAGTTTAAGGCCTAGCAGATTGGGCAATGAGCAGTTCTTC. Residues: CASSLRPSRLGNEQFF.

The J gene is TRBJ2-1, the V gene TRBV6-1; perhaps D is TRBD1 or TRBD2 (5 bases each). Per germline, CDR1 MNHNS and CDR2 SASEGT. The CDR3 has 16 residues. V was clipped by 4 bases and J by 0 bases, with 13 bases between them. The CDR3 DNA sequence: TGTGCCAGCAGTGGGGACGGCCGGAGCTCCTACAATGAGCAGTTCTTC. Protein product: CASSGDGRSSYNEQFF.

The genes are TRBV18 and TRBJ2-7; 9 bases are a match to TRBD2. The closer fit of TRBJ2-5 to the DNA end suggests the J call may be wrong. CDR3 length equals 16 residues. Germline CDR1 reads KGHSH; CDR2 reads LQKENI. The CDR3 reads CASSPVIAGVRETQYF. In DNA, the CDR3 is TGTGCCAGCTCACCGGTTATAGCGGGAGTCAGAGAGACCCAGTACTTC.

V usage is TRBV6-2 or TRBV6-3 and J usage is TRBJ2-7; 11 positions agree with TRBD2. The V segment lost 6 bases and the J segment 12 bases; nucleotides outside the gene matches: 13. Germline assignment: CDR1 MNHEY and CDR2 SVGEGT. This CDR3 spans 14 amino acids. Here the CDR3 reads CASSQLAGEAPPYF. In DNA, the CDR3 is TGTGCCAGCAGCCAACTAGCGGGAGAGGCTCCCCCGTACTTC.

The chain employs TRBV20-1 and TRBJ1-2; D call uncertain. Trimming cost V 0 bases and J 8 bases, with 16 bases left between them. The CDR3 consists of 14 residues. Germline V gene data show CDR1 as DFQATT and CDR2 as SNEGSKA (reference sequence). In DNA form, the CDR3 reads TGCAGTGCTAGAGATGGCCGGCAGACGGGGGGCTACACCTTC. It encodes CSARDGRQTGGYTF.

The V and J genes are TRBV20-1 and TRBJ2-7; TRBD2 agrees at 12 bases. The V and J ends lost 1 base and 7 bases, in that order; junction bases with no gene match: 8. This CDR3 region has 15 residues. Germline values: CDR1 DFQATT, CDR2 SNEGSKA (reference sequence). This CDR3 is CSARGLLAGGREQYF. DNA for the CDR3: TGCAGTGCTAGAGGCTTGCTAGCGGGAGGGCGTGAGCAGTACTTC.

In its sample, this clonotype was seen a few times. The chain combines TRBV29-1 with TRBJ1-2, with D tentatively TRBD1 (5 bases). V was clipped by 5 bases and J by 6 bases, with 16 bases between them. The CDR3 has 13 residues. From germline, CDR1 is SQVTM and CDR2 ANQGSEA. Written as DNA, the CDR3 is TGCAGCGTTCAACCTGGGACTGGCGATGGCTACACCTTC. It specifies CSVQPGTGDGYTF. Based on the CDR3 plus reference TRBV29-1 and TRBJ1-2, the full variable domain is SAVISQKPSRDICQRGTSLTIQCQVDSQVTMMFWYRQQPGQSLTLIATANQGSEATYESGFVIDKFPISRPNLTFSTLTVSNMSPEDSSIYLCSVQPGTGDGYTFGSGTRLTVV.

The CDR3 DNA sequence: TGTGCCAGCAGCTTAGGACGACTAGCGGGGTCAGATACGCAGTATTTT. Its translation is CASSLGRLAGSDTQYF. This chain joins TRBV11-1 and TRBJ2-3, with 11 bases identical to TRBD2. The CDR3 extends over 16 amino acids. The germline CDR1 and CDR2 sequences are SGHAT and FQDESV (reference sequence). Trimming took 1 base from V and 4 from J; bases not matched to a gene: 4.

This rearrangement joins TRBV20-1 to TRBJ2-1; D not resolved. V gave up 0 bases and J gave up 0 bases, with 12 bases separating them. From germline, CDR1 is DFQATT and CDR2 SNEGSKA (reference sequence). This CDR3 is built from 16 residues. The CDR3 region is CSARDRTYTSYNEQFF. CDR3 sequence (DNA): TGCAGTGCTAGAGATCGGACCTATACCTCCTACAATGAGCAGTTCTTC.

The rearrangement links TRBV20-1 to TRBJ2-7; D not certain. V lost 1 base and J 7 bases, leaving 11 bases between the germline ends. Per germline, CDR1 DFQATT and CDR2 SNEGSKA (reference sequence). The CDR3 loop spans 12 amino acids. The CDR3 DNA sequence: TGCAGTGCTAGAGTCCTTGTACAGGAGCAGTACTTC. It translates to CSARVLVQEQYF.

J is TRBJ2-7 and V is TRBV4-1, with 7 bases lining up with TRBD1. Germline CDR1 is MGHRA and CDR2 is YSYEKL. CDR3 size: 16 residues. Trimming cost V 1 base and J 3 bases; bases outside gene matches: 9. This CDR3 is CASSQVPGQRIYEQYF. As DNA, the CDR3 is TGCGCCAGCAGCCAAGTGCCGGGACAGCGAATCTACGAGCAGTACTTC.

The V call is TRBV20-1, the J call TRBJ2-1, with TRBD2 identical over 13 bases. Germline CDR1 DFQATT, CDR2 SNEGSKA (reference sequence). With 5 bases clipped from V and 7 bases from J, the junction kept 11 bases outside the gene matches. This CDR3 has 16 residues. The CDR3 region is CSAQLRTSGSGNEQFF. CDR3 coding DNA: TGCAGTGCTCAGCTCCGGACTAGCGGGAGTGGGAATGAGCAGTTCTTC.

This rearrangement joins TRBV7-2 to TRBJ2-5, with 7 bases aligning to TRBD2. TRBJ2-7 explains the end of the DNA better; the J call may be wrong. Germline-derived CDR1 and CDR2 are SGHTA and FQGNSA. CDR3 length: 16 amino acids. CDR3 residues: CASSFELALQPYEQYF. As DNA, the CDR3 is TGTGCCAGCAGCTTTGAACTAGCGCTACAACCCTACGAGCAGTACTTC.

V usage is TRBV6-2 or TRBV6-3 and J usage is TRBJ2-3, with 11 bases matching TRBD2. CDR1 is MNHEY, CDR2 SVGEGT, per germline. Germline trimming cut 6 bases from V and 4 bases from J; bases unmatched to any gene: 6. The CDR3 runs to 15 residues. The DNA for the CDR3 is TGTGCCAGCAGCCCCGGGACTAGCGGAGCAGATACGCAGTATTTT. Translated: CASSPGTSGADTQYF.

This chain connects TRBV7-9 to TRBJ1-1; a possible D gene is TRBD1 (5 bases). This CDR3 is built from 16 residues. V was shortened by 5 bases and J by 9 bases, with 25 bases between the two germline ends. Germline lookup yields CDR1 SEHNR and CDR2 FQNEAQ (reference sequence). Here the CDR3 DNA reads TGTGCCAGCAGCCCTCCGTCGGGAAGGGTGGGGGAAAAAGCTTTCTTT. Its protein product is CASSPPSGRVGEKAFF.